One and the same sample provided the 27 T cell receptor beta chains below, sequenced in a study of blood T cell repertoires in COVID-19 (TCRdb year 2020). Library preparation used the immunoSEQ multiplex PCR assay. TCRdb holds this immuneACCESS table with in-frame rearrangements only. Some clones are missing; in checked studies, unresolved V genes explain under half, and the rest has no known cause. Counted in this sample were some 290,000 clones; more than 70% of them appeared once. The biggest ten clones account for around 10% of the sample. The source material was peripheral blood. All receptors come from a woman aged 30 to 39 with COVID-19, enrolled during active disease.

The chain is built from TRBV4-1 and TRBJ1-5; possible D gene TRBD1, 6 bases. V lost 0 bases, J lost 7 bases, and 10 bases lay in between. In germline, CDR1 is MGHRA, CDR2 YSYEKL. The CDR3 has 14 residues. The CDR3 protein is CASSQDRGWQPQHF. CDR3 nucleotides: TGCGCCAGCAGCCAAGATAGGGGGTGGCAGCCCCAGCATTTT.

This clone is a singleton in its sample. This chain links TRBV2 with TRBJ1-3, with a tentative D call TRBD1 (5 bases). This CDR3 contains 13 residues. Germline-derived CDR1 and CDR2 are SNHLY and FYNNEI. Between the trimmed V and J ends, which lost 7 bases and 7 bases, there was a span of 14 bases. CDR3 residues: CASTEGLGNTIYF. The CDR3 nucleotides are TGTGCCAGCACGGAGGGGCTCGGGAACACCATATATTTT. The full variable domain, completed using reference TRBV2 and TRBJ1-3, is EPEVTQTPSHQVTQMGQEVILRCVPISNHLYFYWYRQILGQKVEFLVSFYNNEISEKSEIFDDQFSVERPDGSNFTLKIRSTKLEDSAMYFCASTEGLGNTIYFGEGSWLTVV.

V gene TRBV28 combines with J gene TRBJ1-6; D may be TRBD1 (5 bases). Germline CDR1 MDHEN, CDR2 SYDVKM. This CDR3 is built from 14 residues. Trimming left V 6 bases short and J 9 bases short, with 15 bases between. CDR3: CASSPRDPGSPLHF. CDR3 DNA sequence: TGTGCCAGCAGCCCGCGGGACCCAGGTTCACCCCTCCACTTT.

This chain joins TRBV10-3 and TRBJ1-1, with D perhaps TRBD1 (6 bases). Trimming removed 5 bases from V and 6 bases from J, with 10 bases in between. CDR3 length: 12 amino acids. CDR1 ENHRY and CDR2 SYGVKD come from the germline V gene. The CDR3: CAISTGSPEAFF. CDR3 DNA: TGTGCCATCAGTACAGGGTCGCCTGAAGCTTTCTTT.

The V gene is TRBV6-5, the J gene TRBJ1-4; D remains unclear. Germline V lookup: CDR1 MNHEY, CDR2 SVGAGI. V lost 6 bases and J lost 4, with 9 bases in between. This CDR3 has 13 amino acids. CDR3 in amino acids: CASSEVFNEKLFF. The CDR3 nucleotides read TGTGCCAGCAGCGAGGTCTTTAATGAAAAACTGTTTTTT.

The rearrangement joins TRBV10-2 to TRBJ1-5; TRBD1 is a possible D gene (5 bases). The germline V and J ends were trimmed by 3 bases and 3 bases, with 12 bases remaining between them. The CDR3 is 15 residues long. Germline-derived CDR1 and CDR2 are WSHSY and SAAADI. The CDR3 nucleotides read TGCGCCAGCAGTGATGGACAAACTTCCAATCAGCCCCAGCATTTT. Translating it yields CASSDGQTSNQPQHF.

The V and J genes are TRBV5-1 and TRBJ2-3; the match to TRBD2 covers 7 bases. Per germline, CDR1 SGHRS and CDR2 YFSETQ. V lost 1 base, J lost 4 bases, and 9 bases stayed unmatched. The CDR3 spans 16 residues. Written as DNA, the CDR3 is TGCGCCAGCAGCTTGTGGGGCGGGAGTAGCGCAGATACGCAGTATTTT. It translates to CASSLWGGSSADTQYF.

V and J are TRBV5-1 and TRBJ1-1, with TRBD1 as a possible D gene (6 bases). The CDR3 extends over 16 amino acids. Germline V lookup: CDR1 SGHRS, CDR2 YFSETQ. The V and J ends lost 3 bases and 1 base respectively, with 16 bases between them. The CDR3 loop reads CASSSYTAGANTEAFF. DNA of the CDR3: TGCGCCAGCAGCTCCTATACAGCGGGGGCGAACACTGAAGCTTTCTTT.

The CDR3 reads CSASGREGRLDTQYF. CDR3 bases: TGCAGTGCTAGTGGGCGGGAGGGGAGGCTGGATACGCAGTATTTT. V is TRBV20-1 and J is TRBJ2-3; TRBD2 aligns across 9 bases. Unmatched junction bases numbered 10, after V lost 3 bases and J lost 6 bases. Per germline, CDR1 DFQATT and CDR2 SNEGSKA (reference sequence). This CDR3 contains 15 residues.

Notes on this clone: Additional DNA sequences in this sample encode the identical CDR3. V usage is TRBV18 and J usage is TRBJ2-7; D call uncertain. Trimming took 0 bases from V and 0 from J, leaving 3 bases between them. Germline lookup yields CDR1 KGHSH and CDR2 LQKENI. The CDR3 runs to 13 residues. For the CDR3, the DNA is TGTGCCAGCTCACCACCGAGCTCCTACGAGCAGTACTTC. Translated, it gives CASSPPSSYEQYF. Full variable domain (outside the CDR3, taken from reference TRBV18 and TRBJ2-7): NAGVMQNPRHLVRRRGQEARLRCSPMKGHSHVYWYRQLPEEGLKFMVYLQKENIIDESGMPKERFSAEFPKEGPSILRIQQVVRGDSAAYFCASSPPSSYEQYFGPGTRLTVT.

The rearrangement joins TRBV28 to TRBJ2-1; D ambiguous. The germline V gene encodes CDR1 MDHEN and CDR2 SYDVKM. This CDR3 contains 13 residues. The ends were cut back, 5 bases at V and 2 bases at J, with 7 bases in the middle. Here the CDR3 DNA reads TGTGCCAGCAGTCAGATTGCCTACAATGAGCAGTTCTTC. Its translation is CASSQIAYNEQFF.

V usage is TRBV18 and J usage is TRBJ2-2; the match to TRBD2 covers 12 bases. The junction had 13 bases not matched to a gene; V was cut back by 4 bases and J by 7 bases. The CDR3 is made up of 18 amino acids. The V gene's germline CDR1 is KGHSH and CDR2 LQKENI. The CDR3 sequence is CASSRGLAGSANGGELFF. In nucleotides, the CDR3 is TGTGCCAGCTCACGCGGACTAGCGGGATCAGCCAACGGCGGGGAGCTGTTTTTT.

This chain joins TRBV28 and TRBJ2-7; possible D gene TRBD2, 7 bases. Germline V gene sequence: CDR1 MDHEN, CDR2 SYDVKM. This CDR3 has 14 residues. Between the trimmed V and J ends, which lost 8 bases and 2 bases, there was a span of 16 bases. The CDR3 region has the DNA TGTGCCAGCGCCTGGGGGGGGGCCACCTACGAGCAGTACTTC. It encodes CASAWGGATYEQYF.

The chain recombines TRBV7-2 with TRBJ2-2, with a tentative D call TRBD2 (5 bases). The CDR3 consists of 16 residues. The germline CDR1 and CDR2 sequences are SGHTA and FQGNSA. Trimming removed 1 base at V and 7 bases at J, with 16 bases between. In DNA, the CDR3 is TGTGCCAGCAGCTTAGGGCCGGGGAGTTCAAGCGGGGAGCTGTTTTTT. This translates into CASSLGPGSSSGELFF.

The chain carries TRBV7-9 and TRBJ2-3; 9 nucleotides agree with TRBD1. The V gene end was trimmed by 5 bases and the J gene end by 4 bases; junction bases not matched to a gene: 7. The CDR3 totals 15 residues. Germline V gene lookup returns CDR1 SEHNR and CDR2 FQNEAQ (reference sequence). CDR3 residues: CASSPGTGRADTQYF. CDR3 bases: TGTGCCAGCAGCCCCGGGACAGGGCGGGCAGATACGCAGTATTTT.

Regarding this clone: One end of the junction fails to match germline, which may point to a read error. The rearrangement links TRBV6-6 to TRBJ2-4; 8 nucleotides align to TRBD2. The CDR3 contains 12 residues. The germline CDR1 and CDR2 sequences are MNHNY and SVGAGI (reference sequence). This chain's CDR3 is CASSSPGTSLHF. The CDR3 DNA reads TGTGCCAGCAGTTCCCCCGGGACTAGTCTCCACTTC.

The CDR3 sequence: CASSPTSYGYTF. Here the CDR3 DNA reads TGTGCCAGCAGCCCCACTAGCTATGGCTACACCTTC. The rearrangement joins TRBV14 to TRBJ1-2; no clear D. Trimming shortened V by 4 bases and J by 4 bases, and 7 bases separated the two germline ends. Germline CDR1 SGHDN, CDR2 FVKESK. The CDR3 spans 12 residues.

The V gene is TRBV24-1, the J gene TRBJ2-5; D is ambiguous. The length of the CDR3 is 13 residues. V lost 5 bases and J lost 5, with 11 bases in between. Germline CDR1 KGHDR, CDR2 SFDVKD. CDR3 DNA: TGTGCCACCAGTGCTATCAACCCGGAGACCCAGTACTTC. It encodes CATSAINPETQYF.

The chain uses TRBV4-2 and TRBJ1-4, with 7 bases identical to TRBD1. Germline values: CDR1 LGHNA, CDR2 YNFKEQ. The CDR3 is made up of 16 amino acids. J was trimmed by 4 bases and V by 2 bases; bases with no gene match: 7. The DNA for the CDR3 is TGTGCCAGCAGCCAAATAAGGGGGCCTGGTAATGAAAAACTGTTTTTT. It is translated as CASSQIRGPGNEKLFF.

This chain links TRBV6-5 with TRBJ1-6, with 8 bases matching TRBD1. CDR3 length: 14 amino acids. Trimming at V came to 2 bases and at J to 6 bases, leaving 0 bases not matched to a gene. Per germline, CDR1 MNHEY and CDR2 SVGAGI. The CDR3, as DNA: TGTGCCAGCAGTTACGACAGGGGTAATTCACCCCTCCACTTT. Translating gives CASSYDRGNSPLHF.

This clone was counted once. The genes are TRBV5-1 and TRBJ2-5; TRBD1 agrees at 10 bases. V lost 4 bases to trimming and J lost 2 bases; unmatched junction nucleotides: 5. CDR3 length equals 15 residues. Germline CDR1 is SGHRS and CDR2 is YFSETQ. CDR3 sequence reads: CASSLGQGTQETQYF. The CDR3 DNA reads TGCGCCAGCAGCCTGGGACAGGGGACACAAGAGACCCAGTACTTC. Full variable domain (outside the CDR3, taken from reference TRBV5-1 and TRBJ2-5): KAGVTQTPRYLIKTRGQQVTLSCSPISGHRSVSWYQQTPGQGLQFLFEYFSETQRNKGNFPGRFSGRQFSNSRSEMNVSTLELGDSALYLCASSLGQGTQETQYFGPGTRLLVL.

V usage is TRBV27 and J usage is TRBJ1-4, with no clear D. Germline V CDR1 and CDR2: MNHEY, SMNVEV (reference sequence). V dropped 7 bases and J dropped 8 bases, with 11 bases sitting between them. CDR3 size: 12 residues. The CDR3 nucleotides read TGTGCCAGCAAAAACAGAGACGAAAAACTGTTTTTT. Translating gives CASKNRDEKLFF.

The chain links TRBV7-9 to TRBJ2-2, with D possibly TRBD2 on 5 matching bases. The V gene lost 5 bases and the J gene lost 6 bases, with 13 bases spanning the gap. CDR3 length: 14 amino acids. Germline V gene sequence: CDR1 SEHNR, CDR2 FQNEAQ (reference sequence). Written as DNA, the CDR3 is TGTGCCAGCAGCGGGGAGTTAACGGCCGGGGAGCTGTTTTTT. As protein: CASSGELTAGELFF.

CDR3 coding DNA: TGTGCCAGCAGCTTTCGTTCTGGACAGAATTCACCCCTCCACTTT. Residues: CASSFRSGQNSPLHF. The chain is built from TRBV5-4 and TRBJ1-6; D is possibly TRBD1 (6 bases). Looked up from germline, CDR1 is SGHNT and CDR2 is YYREEE (reference sequence). The CDR3 has 15 amino acids. Trimming pared 2 bases from V and 7 bases from J, leaving 13 bases between.

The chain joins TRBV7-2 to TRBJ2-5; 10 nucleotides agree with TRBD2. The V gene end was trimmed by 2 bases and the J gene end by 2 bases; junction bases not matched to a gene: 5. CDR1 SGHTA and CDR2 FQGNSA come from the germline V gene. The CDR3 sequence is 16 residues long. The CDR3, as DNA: TGTGCCAGCAGCTTAATACTAGCGGGGACACAAGAGACCCAGTACTTC. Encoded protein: CASSLILAGTQETQYF.

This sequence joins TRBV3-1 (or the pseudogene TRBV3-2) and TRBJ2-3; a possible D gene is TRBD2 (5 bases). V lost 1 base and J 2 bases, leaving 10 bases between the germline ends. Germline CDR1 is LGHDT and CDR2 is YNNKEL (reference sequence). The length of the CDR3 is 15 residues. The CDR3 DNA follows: TGTGCCAGCAGCCAAGTTGGCGGGCTCACAGATACGCAGTATTTT. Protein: CASSQVGGLTDTQYF.

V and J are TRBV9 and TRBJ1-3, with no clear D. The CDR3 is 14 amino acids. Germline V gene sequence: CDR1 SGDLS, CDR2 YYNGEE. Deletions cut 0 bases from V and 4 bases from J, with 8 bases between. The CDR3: CASSVAEAGNTIYF. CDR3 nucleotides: TGTGCCAGCAGCGTAGCCGAGGCCGGAAACACCATATATTTT.